This T cell receptor (beta chain) came from a study of blood T cell repertoires in COVID-19 (dated by TCRdb to 2020 to 2021). As for the study more broadly: The collaborator samples originated in the United States, Italy and Spain and spanned the acute and convalescent phases of COVID-19. The samples were drawn from the first 160 participants of the ongoing ImmuneRACE study and from 1,254 subjects provided by 6 global collaborators. Where available, HLA class I and class II types were obtained from metadata supplied by the sample provider rather than from assay-based typing. Subjects who had been exposed to COVID-19, were actively infected with it, or had recovered from it provided the deeply sampled blood TCRbeta repertoires that made up the dataset. The repertoires were released in a freely available public database meant as a resource for research on the immune response to SARS-CoV-2. The sample metadata nearly always contained a de-identified subject ID, COVID-19 status, age in years and sex. The prospective study material was composed of cDNA or gDNA derived from T cells, B-cell-depleted T cells, or PBMCs. The research as a whole found: The amount of clinical and demographic metadata varied by source and participant and was provided uncurated.

TCRbeta CDR3 regions were amplified from genomic DNA using the immunoSEQ Assay, a bias-controlled multiplex PCR. From the authors' description of their analysis: Nucleated cell counts per sample were estimated from amplification of reference gene primers within the assay. Sequence reads were collapsed and filtered to measure the absolute abundance of every unique TCRbeta CDR3 rearrangement. Productive Simpson clonality was computed per sample as the square root of Simpson's diversity index over productive rearrangements. The clones in this table, taken by TCRdb from immuneACCESS, are in-frame only. Not every clone is retained; where verified, under half of the shortfall comes from an unresolved V gene, and the cause of the rest is unknown. D and trimming come from the DNA, and the V and J calls and clone size come from that table. Across this sample there are about 220,000 clones, with 82% seen only once. In total, the top ten clones hold roughly 3.5% of the sample.

For this clone: There is no known antigen for this receptor. Base qualities are not at hand, and no much larger clone is one base apart.

V lost 4 bases and J lost 4 bases; the stretch between them is 10 bases long. CDR1 and CDR2 were assigned from the germline V gene as SGHTA and FQGNSA. Measured from the cysteine to the phenylalanine, the CDR3 is 13 residues long. Just the 39-base CDR3 DNA is kept, in frame starting at base 1. Participants in the prospective study were aged roughly 18 to 89 years, lived in 20 to 30 United States geographic areas, and enrolled through a virtual design. Cohort assignment in the prospective study relied on participant-reported clinical history from a screening survey and a study questionnaire. ImmuneRACE Cohort 3 recovered participants were defined by two consecutive negative NP/OP PCR tests, healthcare professional clearance, or symptom resolution. Mobile phlebotomists in the prospective study collected whole blood, serum and a nasopharyngeal or oropharyngeal swab from every participant. Over an approximately two-month period, participants in the prospective study had the option of providing additional blood draws and questionnaires. Before DNA extraction, prospective study blood samples were shipped either frozen or at room temperature.

Sequenced sample: PBMCs or T cells enriched from blood (not recorded which). This clonotype was obtained from an older woman who had recovered from COVID-19. Recombination joined TRBV7-2 with TRBJ1-2, with no reliable assignment of the D segment. For the CDR3, the sequence is CASSSMGPYGYTF. The DNA is TGTGCCAGCAGCTCGATGGGCCCCTATGGCTACACCTTC.